The clone carrying this TCR beta chain was detected many times. Amplified TCR beta CDR3 regions were obtained using RNA transcripts as template. Following a first-round RT-PCR that used HTBI primers, a second-round multiplex PCR was carried out. TCRdb analysed the multiplex PCR reads with MiXCR anew, one entry per CDR3 protein. In the table there are about 500,000 distinct CDR3 sequences, roughly 39% of which are singletons. The data were obtained in a study of Graves' ophthalmopathy and Graves' hyperthyroidism. Study-wide context: Stable hyperthyroidism meant no progression to ophthalmopathy within 18 months of follow-up.

Patients newly diagnosed with hyperthyroidism, under 2 months' duration, were aged 18 to 65, the study reports. CDR3 length: 16 amino acids. V trimming: 1 base; J trimming: 4 bases; junction bases outside the gene matches: 5. Germline-derived CDR1 and CDR2 are MGHRA and YSYEKL. Sequenced material: peripheral blood or thyroid tissue (not recorded which). The sequence derives from an adult man with Graves' hyperthyroidism. The rearrangement links TRBV4-1 to TRBJ2-5, with 11 bases aligning to TRBD2. The CDR3 DNA is TGCGCCAGCAGCCAAGGTGTAGCGGGGGGGCGAGAGACCCAGTACTTC. Residues: CASSQGVAGGRETQYF.